This T cell receptor (beta chain) is from a study of T cell repertoires and leukemia-associated antigens (dated by TCRdb to between 2019 and 2020). For context, the study as a whole: About 5.1 to 6.6 million read pairs and roughly 3.3 to 5.0 million effective reads were obtained per sample, with around 15 million effective reads obtained overall. Using in vitro peptide stimulation of healthy T cells, the study set out to figure out what antigen is recognized by a TCR Vbeta21 clone that had previously been found in CML patients.

Total RNA was extracted from the cultured T cells using TRIzol reagent. TCRbeta libraries were amplified from RNA using 5' rapid amplification of cDNA ends (5'RACE). Library concentration and integrity were checked with Qubit, an Agilent instrument, and quantitative PCR before sequencing. Sequencing of qualified libraries was performed on Illumina HiSeq or MiSeq by a commercial service provider. As for the authors' bioinformatics: TCR sequences in each sample were identified using MiXCR version 1.8.2. Qualified clones required a CDR3 longer than four amino acids, an in-frame nucleotide length, and no stop codon. An effective read was defined as a read containing the complete CDR3 structure. Validation of expanded clones was performed by RT-PCR with 24 Vbeta primers, GeneScan spectratyping, and Sanger sequencing. TCRdb reran the public reads through fastp at Q25 and MiXCR, keeping productive beta chains. CDR3 protein duplicates are merged, each entry listing the most common genes and DNA. The V and J calls here are based on TCRdb, not the publication. This sample is represented by 11,000 or so distinct CDR3 sequences; approximately 42% of them were singletons. In total, the top ten clones hold around 28% of the sample.

For this clonotype: The antigen it recognizes is unknown. Qualities for individual bases were not recorded, and no much larger clone is one base off.

As a first step, CD3+ T cells were rested overnight at roughly 2.7 million cells/mL in RPMI 1640 lacking fetal bovine serum. CD3+ T cells were isolated from PBMCs with MACS immunomagnetic beads following the manufacturer's instructions. The CDR3 goes from the cysteine to the phenylalanine over 20 residues. The DNA shown is the 60-base CDR3, in frame from base 1. The germline V gene provides CDR1 SGHRS and CDR2 YFSETQ. The junction shows trimming of 8 bases on V and 2 bases on J, and the gene matches do not reach 26 bases of it. Study-wide findings and limitations: Numbers of Vbeta genes (around 66), Jbeta genes (more than twelve), VDJ rearrangements and unique CDR3s did not differ significantly among the four groups. The antigen specificity and function of the expanded clones were not directly tested and needed further investigation.

The chain is encoded by TRBV5-1 joined to TRBJ2-7, with 9 bases in between that match TRBD2. The receptor's source is a female donor in good health. Specimen: CD3+ T cells sorted from blood and cultured. The nucleotide sequence is TGCGCCAGTAGCCCAACCCCCCGGGTTACCGTGGCGGGAGGGCCCTACGAGCAGTACTTC. It codes for CASSPTPRVTVAGGPYEQYF.